This is a list of T cell receptor beta chains from one sample in a study of immune heterogeneity within non-small cell lung tumors. TCRdb re-called the multiplex PCR reads through MiXCR, storing one row per CDR3 protein. The table shows some 12,000 distinct CDR3 sequences, with 25% to 30% occurring only once. Input material: lung tumor tissue. The receptor set was obtained from a man in his fifties with non-small cell lung cancer. Each CDR3 is given with its conserved first and last residue. The order of the fields is V gene, J gene, D gene, clone size, CDR3 DNA, CDR3 protein. A D gene is named only where the DNA matches it firmly. Not all rows give a size; the values are once, few, many and, for expanded clones, a class.

v_gene: TRBV7-6; j_gene: TRBJ1-1; d_gene: -; abundance: many; CDR3nt: TGTGCCAGCAGCTTACAGGAGAACACTGAAGCTTTCTTT; CDR3aa: CASSLQENTEAFF
v_gene: TRBV9; j_gene: TRBJ1-1; d_gene: -; abundance: -; CDR3nt: TGTGCCAGCAGCGTCGGGCAATCGAACACTGAAGCTTTCTTT; CDR3aa: CASSVGQSNTEAFF
v_gene: TRBV6-2/TRBV6-3; j_gene: TRBJ1-4; d_gene: -; abundance: few; CDR3nt: TGTGCCAGCGGTCCAATGGGGGGAAAACTGTTTTTT; CDR3aa: CASGPMGGKLFF
v_gene: TRBV12-3/TRBV12-4; j_gene: TRBJ2-1; d_gene: -; abundance: -; CDR3nt: TGTGCCAGCAGTTTATGGTGGGGCTCCTACAATGAGCATTTCTTC; CDR3aa: CASSLWWGSYNEHFF
v_gene: TRBV15; j_gene: TRBJ2-5; d_gene: TRBD2; abundance: medium-sized; CDR3nt: TGTGCCACCAGCATTATAGCGGGAGGGCCACAGACCCAGTACTTC; CDR3aa: CATSIIAGGPQTQYF
v_gene: TRBV18; j_gene: TRBJ2-2; d_gene: -; abundance: medium-sized; CDR3nt: TGTGCCAGCTCACCTCTCCGGGCAGACTTGGCCGGCGGGGAGCTGTTTTTT; CDR3aa: CASSPLRADLAGGELFF
v_gene: TRBV10-1; j_gene: TRBJ2-2; d_gene: TRBD1; abundance: few; CDR3nt: TGCGCCAGCAGACAGACAGGGAACACCAGGGAGCTGTTTTTT; CDR3aa: CASRQTGNTRELFF
v_gene: TRBV10-3; j_gene: TRBJ2-2; d_gene: TRBD1; abundance: many; CDR3nt: TGTGCCATCAGTGAGTCGCCGGACAGGGGGCGGACCGGGGAGCTGTTTTTT; CDR3aa: CAISESPDRGRTGELFF
v_gene: TRBV6-1; j_gene: TRBJ1-1; d_gene: -; abundance: many; CDR3nt: TGTGCCAGCAGGGGACTAAGGCCTGAAGCTTTCTTT; CDR3aa: CASRGLRPEAFF
v_gene: TRBV30; j_gene: TRBJ2-2; d_gene: -; abundance: -; CDR3nt: TGTGCCTGGGAGGGAAGCGTGGACGGGGAGCTGTTTTTT; CDR3aa: CAWEGSVDGELFF
v_gene: TRBV20-1; j_gene: TRBJ2-3; d_gene: TRBD2; abundance: few; CDR3nt: TGCAGTGCTAGAACACTAGCGGGAGCGGCAGATACGCAGTATTTT; CDR3aa: CSARTLAGAADTQYF
v_gene: TRBV20-1; j_gene: TRBJ2-7; d_gene: TRBD2; abundance: many; CDR3nt: TGCAGTGCTAGAGTAGGTAGCGGGAGGGCCTCATACTCCTACGAGCAGTACTTC; CDR3aa: CSARVGSGRASYSYEQYF
v_gene: TRBV29-1; j_gene: TRBJ2-7; d_gene: -; abundance: medium-sized; CDR3nt: TGCAGCGTTGAGATCGGACAGGGAGGGACCTACGAGCAGTACTTC; CDR3aa: CSVEIGQGGTYEQYF
v_gene: TRBV3-1; j_gene: TRBJ2-5; d_gene: -; abundance: -; CDR3nt: TGTGCCAGCAGCCAAGGGTTTTCAGAGACCCAGTACTTC; CDR3aa: CASSQGFSETQYF
v_gene: TRBV6-1; j_gene: TRBJ2-3; d_gene: TRBD1; abundance: many; CDR3nt: TGTGCCAGCAGCCCCGGGACAGTCGCAGATACGCAGTATTTT; CDR3aa: CASSPGTVADTQYF
v_gene: TRBV28; j_gene: TRBJ2-7; d_gene: TRBD2; abundance: medium-sized; CDR3nt: TGTGCCAGCAGTAAGGGACTAGCGGGAGTCTACGAGCAGTACTTC; CDR3aa: CASSKGLAGVYEQYF
v_gene: TRBV20-1; j_gene: TRBJ2-1; d_gene: -; abundance: once; CDR3nt: TGCAGTGCCCGCGGGCCCACGGCCGATGAGCAGATCTTC; CDR3aa: CSARGPTADEQIF
v_gene: TRBV7-8; j_gene: TRBJ2-3; d_gene: -; abundance: once; CDR3nt: TGTGCCAGCAGCTTATGGCAGAATCAGCCCCAGTATTTT; CDR3aa: CASSLWQNQPQYF
v_gene: TRBV20-1; j_gene: TRBJ2-4; d_gene: TRBD2; abundance: -; CDR3nt: TGCAGTGCTCGGGGTGGGGGGGTGGACGTTTCCAAAAACATTCAGTACTTC; CDR3aa: CSARGGGVDVSKNIQYF
v_gene: TRBV5-1; j_gene: TRBJ2-2; d_gene: TRBD1; abundance: few; CDR3nt: TGCGCCAGCAGCTTGGCCCAGGGGGCGAACACCGGGGAGCTGTTTTTT; CDR3aa: CASSLAQGANTGELFF
v_gene: TRBV5-1; j_gene: TRBJ2-2; d_gene: -; abundance: -; CDR3nt: TGCGCCAGCAGCTTGGTGACAGGTTTCACCGGGGAGCTGTTTTTT; CDR3aa: CASSLVTGFTGELFF
v_gene: TRBV5-5; j_gene: TRBJ1-4; d_gene: -; abundance: many; CDR3nt: TGTGCCAGCAGGACGTCTACAGGGACAACTAATGAAAAACTGTTTTTT; CDR3aa: CASRTSTGTTNEKLFF
v_gene: TRBV20-1; j_gene: TRBJ2-7; d_gene: TRBD2; abundance: many; CDR3nt: TGCAGTGCCAGGGATGGAGGGAGGGATACGAAGCAGTACTTC; CDR3aa: CSARDGGRDTKQYF
v_gene: TRBV6-5; j_gene: TRBJ2-7; d_gene: -; abundance: medium-sized; CDR3nt: TGTGCCAGCAGTTACGCGAAGGGGGAATCGTGGTCCTACGAGCAGTACTTC; CDR3aa: CASSYAKGESWSYEQYF
v_gene: TRBV6-2/TRBV6-3; j_gene: TRBJ2-7; d_gene: -; abundance: medium-sized; CDR3nt: TGTGCCAGCATCAAGGCCGCAGGGAACGAGCAGTACTTC; CDR3aa: CASIKAAGNEQYF
v_gene: TRBV20-1; j_gene: TRBJ2-3; d_gene: TRBD2; abundance: -; CDR3nt: TGCAGTGTCGCGGGAGGGCCCGCAGATACGCAGTATTTT; CDR3aa: CSVAGGPADTQYF
v_gene: TRBV5-6; j_gene: TRBJ1-6; d_gene: -; abundance: few; CDR3nt: TGTGCCAGCAGCTTATGGAGGTTTAATTCACCCCTCCACTTT; CDR3aa: CASSLWRFNSPLHF
v_gene: TRBV7-9; j_gene: TRBJ1-2; d_gene: -; abundance: many; CDR3nt: TGTGCCAGCAGCCCGAACGAGGTCTATGGCTACACCTTC; CDR3aa: CASSPNEVYGYTF
v_gene: TRBV20-1; j_gene: TRBJ1-4; d_gene: -; abundance: -; CDR3nt: TGCAGTGCTAGTACCAGGGCCGGAATTAATGAAAAACTGTTTTTT; CDR3aa: CSASTRAGINEKLFF
v_gene: TRBV25-1; j_gene: TRBJ1-5; d_gene: -; abundance: medium-sized; CDR3nt: TGTGCCAGCAGTGTGGGCAGCAATCAGCCCCAGCATTTT; CDR3aa: CASSVGSNQPQHF
v_gene: TRBV12-3/TRBV12-4; j_gene: TRBJ2-1; d_gene: TRBD2; abundance: medium-sized; CDR3nt: TGTGCCAGCAGTCGCGGGAGCTCCTACAATGAGCAGTTCTTC; CDR3aa: CASSRGSSYNEQFF
v_gene: TRBV2; j_gene: TRBJ2-1; d_gene: TRBD1; abundance: medium-sized; CDR3nt: TGTGCCAGCAGTGTTACCGGGACAGGGAAGTTCTTC; CDR3aa: CASSVTGTGKFF
v_gene: TRBV9; j_gene: TRBJ1-4; d_gene: TRBD1; abundance: -; CDR3nt: TGTGCCAACAGCCTTGGACAGGGAGCGGAAAAACTGTTTTTT; CDR3aa: CANSLGQGAEKLFF
v_gene: TRBV19; j_gene: TRBJ1-3; d_gene: -; abundance: -; CDR3nt: TGTGCCAGTACGCTCATGAGCTCTGGAAACACCATATATTTT; CDR3aa: CASTLMSSGNTIYF
v_gene: TRBV5-8; j_gene: TRBJ2-5; d_gene: -; abundance: -; CDR3nt: TGTGCCAGCAGCTTGGGTCTCGCGGACGGCCTGCAAGAGACCCAGTACTTC; CDR3aa: CASSLGLADGLQETQYF